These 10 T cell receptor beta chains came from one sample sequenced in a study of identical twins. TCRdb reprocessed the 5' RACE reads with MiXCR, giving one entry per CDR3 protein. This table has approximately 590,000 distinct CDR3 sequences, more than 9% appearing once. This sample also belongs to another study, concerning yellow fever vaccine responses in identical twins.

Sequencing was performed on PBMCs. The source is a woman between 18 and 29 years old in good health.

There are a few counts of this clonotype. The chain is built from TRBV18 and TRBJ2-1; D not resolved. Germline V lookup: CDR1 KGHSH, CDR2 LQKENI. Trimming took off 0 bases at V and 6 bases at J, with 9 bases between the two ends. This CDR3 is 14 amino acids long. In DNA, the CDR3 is TGTGCCAGCTCACCACCAAGACCCATCAATGAGCAGTTCTTC. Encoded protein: CASSPPRPINEQFF. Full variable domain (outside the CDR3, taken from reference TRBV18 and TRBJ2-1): NAGVMQNPRHLVRRRGQEARLRCSPMKGHSHVYWYRQLPEEGLKFMVYLQKENIIDESGMPKERFSAEFPKEGPSILRIQQVVRGDSAAYFCASSPPRPINEQFFGPGTRLTVL.

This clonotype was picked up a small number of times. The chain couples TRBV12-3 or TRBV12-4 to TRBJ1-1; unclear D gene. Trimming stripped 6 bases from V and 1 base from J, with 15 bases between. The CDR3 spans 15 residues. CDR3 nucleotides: TGTGCCAGCAGCTCAAGCCCCGTAAGGAACACTGAAGCTTTCTTT. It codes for CASSSSPVRNTEAFF.

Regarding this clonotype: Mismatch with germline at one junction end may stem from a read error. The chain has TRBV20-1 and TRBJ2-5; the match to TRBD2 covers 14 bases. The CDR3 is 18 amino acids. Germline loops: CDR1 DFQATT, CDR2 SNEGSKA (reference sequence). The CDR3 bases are TGCTGTGCTAGAGATCCCAGGAGCGGGACTAGCGGGGGAGAGACCCAGTACTTC. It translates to CCARDPRSGTSGGETQYF.

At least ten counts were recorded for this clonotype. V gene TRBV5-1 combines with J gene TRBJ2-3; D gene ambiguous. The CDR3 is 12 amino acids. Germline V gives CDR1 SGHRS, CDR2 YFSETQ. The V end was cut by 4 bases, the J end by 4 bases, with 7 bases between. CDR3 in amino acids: CASSAGADTQYF. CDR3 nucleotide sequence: TGCGCCAGCAGCGCCGGCGCAGATACGCAGTATTTT.

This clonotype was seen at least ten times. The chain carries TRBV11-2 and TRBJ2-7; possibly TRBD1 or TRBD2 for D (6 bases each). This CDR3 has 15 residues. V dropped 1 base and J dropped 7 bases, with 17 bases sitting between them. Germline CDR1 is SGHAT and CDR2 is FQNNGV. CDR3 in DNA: TGTGCCAGCAGCTTAGGTCTGGGGGGCTTTTCTGAGCAGTACTTC. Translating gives CASSLGLGGFSEQYF.

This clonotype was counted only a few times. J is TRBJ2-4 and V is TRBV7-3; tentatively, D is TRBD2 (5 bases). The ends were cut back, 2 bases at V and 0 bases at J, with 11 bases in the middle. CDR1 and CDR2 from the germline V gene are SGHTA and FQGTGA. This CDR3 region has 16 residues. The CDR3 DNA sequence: TGTGCCAGCAGCTTATTTCGGGGAGAAGCCAAAAACATTCAGTACTTC. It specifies CASSLFRGEAKNIQYF.

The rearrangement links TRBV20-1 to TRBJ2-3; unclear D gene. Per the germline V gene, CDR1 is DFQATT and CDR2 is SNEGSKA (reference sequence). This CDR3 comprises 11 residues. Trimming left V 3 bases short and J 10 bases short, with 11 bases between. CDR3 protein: CSARVERAQYF. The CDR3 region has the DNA TGCAGTGCTAGGGTCGAAAGGGCGCAGTATTTT.

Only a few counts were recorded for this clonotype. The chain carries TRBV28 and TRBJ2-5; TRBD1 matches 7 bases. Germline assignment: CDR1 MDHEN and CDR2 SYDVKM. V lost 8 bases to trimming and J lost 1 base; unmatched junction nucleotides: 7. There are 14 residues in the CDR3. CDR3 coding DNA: TGTGCCAGCCTATGGGACAGAACCCAAGAGACCCAGTACTTC. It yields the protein CASLWDRTQETQYF. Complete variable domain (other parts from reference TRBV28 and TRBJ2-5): DVKVTQSSRYLVKRTGEKVFLECVQDMDHENMFWYRQDPGLGLRLIYFSYDVKMKEKGDIPEGYSVSREKKERFSLILESASTNQTSMYLCASLWDRTQETQYFGPGTRLLVL.

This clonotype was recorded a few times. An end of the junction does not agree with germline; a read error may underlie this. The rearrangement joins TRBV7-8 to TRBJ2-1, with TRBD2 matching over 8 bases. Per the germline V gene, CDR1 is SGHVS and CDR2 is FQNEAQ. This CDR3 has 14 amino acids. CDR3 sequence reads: CASSLAGWGYEQFF. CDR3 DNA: TGTGCCAGCAGTTTAGCGGGATGGGGCTATGAGCAGTTCTTC.

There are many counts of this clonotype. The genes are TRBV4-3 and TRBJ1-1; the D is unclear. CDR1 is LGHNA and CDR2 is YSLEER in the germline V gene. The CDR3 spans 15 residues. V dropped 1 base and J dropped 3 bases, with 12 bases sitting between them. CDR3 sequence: CASSQVWRGDTEAFF. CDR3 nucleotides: TGCGCCAGCAGCCAAGTATGGCGAGGAGACACTGAAGCTTTCTTT.